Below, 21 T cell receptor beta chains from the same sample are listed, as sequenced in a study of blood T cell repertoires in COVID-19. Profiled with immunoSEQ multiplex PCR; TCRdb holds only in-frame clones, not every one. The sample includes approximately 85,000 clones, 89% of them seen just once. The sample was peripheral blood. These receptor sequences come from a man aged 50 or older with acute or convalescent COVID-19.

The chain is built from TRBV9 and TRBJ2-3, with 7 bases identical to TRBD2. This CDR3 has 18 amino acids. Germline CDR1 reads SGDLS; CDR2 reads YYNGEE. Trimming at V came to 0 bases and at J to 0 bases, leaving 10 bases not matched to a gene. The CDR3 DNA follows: TGTGCCAGCAGCGTAGGGCTAGCGGCTTACCCTAGCACAGATACGCAGTATTTT. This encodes CASSVGLAAYPSTDTQYF.

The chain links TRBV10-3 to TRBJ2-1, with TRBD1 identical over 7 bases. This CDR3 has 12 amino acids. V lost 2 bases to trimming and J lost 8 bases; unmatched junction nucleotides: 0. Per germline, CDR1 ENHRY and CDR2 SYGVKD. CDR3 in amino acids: CAISETGDEQFF. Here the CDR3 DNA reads TGTGCCATCAGTGAGACAGGGGATGAGCAGTTCTTC.

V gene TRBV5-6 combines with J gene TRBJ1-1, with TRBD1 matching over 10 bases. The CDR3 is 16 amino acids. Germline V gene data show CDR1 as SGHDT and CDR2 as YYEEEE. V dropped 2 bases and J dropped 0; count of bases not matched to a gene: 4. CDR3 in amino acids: CASSFRTGGLNTEAFF. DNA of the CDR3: TGTGCCAGCAGCTTCCGGACAGGGGGGTTGAACACTGAAGCTTTCTTT.

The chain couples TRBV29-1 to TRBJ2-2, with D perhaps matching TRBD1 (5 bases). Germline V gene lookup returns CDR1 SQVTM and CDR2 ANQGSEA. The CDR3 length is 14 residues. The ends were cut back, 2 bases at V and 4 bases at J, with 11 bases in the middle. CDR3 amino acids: CSVEQGWGTGELFF. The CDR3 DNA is TGCAGCGTTGAACAGGGTTGGGGCACCGGGGAGCTGTTTTTT.

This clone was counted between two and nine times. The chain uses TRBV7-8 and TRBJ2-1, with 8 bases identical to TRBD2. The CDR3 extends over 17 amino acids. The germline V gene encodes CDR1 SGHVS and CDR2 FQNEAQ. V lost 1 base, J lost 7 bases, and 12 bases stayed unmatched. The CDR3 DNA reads TGTGCCAGCAGCTTAGAGAGACTAGCGCTAAAGGGGAATGAGCAGTTCTTC. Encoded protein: CASSLERLALKGNEQFF.

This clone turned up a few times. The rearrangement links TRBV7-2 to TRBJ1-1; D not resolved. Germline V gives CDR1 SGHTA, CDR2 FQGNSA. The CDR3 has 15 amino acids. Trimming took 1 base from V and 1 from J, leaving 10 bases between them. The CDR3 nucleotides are TGTGCCAGCAGCTTAGTTGCGACACCGAACACTGAAGCTTTCTTT. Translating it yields CASSLVATPNTEAFF.

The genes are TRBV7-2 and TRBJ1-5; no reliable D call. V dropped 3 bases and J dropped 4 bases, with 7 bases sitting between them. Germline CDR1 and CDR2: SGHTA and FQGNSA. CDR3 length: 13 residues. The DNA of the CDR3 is TGTGCCAGCAGCTTGTCTGAGAATCAGCCCCAGCATTTT. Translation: CASSLSENQPQHF.

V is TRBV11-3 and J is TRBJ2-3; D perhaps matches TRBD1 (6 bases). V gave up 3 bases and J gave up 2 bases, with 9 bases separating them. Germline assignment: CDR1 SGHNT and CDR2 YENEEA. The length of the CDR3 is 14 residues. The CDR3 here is CASSLGAATDTQYF. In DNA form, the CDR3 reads TGTGCCAGCAGCTTGGGGGCCGCCACAGATACGCAGTATTTT.

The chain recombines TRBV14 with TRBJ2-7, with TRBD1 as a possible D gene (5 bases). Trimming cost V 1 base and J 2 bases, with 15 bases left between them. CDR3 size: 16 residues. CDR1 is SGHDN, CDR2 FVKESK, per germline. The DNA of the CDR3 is TGTGCCAGCAGCCAAGGATGGGGCAGCCCAACCTACGAGCAGTACTTC. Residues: CASSQGWGSPTYEQYF.

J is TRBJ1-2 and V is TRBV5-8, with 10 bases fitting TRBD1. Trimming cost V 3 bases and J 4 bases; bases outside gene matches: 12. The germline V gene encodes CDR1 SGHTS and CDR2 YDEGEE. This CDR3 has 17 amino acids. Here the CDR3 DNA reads TGTGCCAGCAGCTCGGATAGGTGGGGACAGGGGATCTATGGCTACACCTTC. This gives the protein CASSSDRWGQGIYGYTF.

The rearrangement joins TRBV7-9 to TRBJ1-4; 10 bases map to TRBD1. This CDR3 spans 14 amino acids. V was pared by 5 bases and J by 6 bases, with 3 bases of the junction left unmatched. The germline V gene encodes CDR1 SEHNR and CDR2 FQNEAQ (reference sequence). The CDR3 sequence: CASSRTGGDEKLFF. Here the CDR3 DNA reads TGTGCCAGCAGCCGGACAGGGGGAGATGAAAAACTGTTTTTT.

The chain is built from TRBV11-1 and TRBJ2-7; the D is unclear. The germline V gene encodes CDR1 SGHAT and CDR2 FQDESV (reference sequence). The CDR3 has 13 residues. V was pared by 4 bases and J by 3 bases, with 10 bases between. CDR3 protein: CASSSTDFYEQYV. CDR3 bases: TGTGCCAGCAGCTCCACCGACTTCTACGAGCAGTACGTC.

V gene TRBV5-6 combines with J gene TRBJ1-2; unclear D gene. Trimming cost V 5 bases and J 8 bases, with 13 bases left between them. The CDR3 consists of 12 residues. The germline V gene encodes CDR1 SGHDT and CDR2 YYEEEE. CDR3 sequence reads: CASRLESTGYTF. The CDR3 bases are TGTGCCAGCAGACTGGAATCGACAGGCTACACCTTC.

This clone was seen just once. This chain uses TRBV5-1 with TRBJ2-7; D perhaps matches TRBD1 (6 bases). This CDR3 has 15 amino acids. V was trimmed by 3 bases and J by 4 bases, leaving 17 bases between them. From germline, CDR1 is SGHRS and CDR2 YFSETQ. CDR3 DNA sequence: TGCGCCAGCAGCTCCACGCAAGACAGGCCTTACGAGCAGTACTTC. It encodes CASSSTQDRPYEQYF.

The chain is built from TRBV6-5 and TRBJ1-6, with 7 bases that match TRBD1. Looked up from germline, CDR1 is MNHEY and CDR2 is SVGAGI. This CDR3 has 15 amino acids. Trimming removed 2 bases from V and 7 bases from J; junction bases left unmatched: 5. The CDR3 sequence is CASSYAGQPNSPLHF. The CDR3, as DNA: TGTGCCAGCAGTTACGCGGGACAGCCCAATTCACCCCTCCACTTT.

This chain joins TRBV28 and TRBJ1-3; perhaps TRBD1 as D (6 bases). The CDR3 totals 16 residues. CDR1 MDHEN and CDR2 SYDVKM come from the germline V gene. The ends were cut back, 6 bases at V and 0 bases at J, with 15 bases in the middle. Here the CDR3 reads CASSSLGGGSGNTIYF. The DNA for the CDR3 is TGTGCCAGCAGCTCCTTAGGGGGGGGCTCTGGAAACACCATATATTTT.

The CDR3 sequence is CASSLDGERQETQYF. The CDR3 DNA reads TGTGCCAGCAGCTTAGACGGGGAGCGCCAAGAGACCCAGTACTTC. This sequence joins TRBV11-2 and TRBJ2-5; D may be TRBD2 (5 bases). Deletions cut 0 bases from V and 1 base from J, with 9 bases between. The CDR3 is 15 amino acids. The germline gives CDR1 SGHAT, CDR2 FQNNGV.

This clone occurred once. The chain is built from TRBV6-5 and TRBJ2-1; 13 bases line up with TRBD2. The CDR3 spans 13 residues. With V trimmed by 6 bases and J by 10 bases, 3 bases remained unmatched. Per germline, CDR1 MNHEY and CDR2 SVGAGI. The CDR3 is CASRGTSGIEQFF. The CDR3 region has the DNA TGTGCCAGCAGGGGGACTAGCGGGATCGAGCAGTTCTTC.

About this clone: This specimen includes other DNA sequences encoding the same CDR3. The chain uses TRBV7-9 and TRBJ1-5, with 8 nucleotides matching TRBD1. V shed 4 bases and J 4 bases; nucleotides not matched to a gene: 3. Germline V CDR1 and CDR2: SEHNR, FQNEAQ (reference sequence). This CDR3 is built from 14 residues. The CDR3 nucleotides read TGTGCCAGCAGCTCGGGACAGGTAAATCAGCCCCAGCATTTT. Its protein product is CASSSGQVNQPQHF.

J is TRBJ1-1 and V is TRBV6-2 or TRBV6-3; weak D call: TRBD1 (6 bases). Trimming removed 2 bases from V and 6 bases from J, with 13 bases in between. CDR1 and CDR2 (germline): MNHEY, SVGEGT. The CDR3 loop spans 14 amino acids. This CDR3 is CASSYHQGQPEAFF. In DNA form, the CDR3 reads TGTGCCAGCAGTTACCACCAGGGGCAGCCTGAAGCTTTCTTT.

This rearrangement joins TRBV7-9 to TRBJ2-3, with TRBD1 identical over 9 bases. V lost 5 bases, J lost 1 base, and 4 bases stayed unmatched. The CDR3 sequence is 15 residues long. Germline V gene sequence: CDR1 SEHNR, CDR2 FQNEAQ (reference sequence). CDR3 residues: CASSRTGAGTDTQYF. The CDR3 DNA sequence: TGTGCCAGCAGCCGGACAGGGGCTGGCACAGATACGCAGTATTTT. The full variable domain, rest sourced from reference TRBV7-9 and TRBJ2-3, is DTGVSQNPRHKITKRGQNVTFRCDPISEHNRLYWYRQTLGQGPEFLTYFQNEAQLEKSRLLSDRFSAERPKGSFSTLEIQRTEQGDSAMYLCASSRTGAGTDTQYFGPGTRLTVL.